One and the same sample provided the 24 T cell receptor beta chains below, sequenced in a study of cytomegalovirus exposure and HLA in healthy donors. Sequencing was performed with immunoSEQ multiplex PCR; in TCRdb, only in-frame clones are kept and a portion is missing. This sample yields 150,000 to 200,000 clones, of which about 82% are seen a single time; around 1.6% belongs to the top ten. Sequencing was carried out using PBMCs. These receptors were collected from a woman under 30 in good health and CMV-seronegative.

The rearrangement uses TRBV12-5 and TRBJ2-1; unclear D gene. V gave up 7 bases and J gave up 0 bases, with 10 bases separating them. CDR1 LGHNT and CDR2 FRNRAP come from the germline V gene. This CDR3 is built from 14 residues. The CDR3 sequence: CASALTSSYNEQFF. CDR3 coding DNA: TGTGCTAGTGCCTTGACAAGCTCCTACAATGAGCAGTTCTTC.

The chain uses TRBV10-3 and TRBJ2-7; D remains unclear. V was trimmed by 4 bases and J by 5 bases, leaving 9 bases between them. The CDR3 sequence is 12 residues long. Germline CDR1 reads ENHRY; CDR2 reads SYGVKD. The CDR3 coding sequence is TGTGCCATCAGTGGCTCCTTAGACGAGCAGTACTTC. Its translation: CAISGSLDEQYF.

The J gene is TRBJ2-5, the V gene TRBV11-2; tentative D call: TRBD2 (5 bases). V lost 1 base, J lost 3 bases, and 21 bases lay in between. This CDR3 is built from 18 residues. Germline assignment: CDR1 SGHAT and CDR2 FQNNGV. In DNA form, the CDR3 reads TGTGCCAGCAGCTTAGCCCTATTACTAGTTCGTAAAGAAGAGACCCAGTACTTC. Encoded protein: CASSLALLLVRKEETQYF.

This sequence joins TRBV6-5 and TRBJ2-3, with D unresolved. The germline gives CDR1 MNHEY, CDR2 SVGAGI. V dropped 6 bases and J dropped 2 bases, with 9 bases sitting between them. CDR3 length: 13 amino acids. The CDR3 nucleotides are TGTGCCAGCAGGAGGATGCCCACAGATACGCAGTATTTT. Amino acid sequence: CASRRMPTDTQYF.

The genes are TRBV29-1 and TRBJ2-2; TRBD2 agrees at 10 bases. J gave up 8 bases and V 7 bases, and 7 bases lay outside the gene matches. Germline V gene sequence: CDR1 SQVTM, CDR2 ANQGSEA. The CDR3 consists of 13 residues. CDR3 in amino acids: CSGRLAGEGELFF. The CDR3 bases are TGCAGCGGGCGGCTAGCGGGGGAGGGGGAGCTGTTTTTT.

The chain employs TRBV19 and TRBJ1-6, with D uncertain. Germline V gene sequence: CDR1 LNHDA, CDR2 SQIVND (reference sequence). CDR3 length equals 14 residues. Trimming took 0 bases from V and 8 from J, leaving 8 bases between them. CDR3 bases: TGTGCCAGTAGTATAGACCAGGATTATTCACCCCTCCACTTT. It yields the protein CASSIDQDYSPLHF.

The CDR3 nucleotides read TGTGCCAGCAGCTTAGTTCGGGGGGAAGAGACCCAGTACTTC. It yields the protein CASSLVRGEETQYF. This chain uses TRBV7-2 with TRBJ2-5; 7 nucleotides line up with TRBD2. V dropped 1 base and J dropped 3; count of bases not matched to a gene: 2. Germline CDR1 reads SGHTA; CDR2 reads FQGNSA. The CDR3 consists of 14 residues.

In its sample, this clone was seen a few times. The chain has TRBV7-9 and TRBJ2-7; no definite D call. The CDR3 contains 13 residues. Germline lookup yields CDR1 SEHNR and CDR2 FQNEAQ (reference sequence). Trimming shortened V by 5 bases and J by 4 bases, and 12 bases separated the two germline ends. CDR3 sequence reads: CASSVPAGYEQYF. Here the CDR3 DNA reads TGTGCCAGCAGCGTGCCGGCAGGTTACGAGCAGTACTTC.

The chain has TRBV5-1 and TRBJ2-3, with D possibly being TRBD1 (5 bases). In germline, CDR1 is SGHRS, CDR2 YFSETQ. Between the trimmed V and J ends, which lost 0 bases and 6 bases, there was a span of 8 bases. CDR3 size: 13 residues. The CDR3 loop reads CASSLEGLDTQYF. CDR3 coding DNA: TGCGCCAGCAGCTTGGAGGGGTTGGATACGCAGTATTTT.

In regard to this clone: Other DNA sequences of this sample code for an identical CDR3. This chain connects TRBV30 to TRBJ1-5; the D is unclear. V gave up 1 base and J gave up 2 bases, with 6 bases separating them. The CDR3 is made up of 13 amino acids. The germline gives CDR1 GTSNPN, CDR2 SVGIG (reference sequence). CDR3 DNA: TGTGCCTGGAGTGGTCAGGGCAATCAGCCCCAGCATTTT. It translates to CAWSGQGNQPQHF.

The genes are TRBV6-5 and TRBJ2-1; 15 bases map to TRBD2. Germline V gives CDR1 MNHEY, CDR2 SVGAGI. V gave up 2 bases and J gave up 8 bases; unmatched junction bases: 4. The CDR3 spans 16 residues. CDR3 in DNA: TGTGCCAGCAGTTACGGGGGACTAGCGGGAGGAGATGAGCAGTTCTTC. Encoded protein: CASSYGGLAGGDEQFF.

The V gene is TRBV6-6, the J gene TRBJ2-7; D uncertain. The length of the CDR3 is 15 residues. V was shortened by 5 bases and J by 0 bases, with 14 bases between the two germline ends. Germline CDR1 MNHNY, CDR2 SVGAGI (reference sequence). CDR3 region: CASSLLPEASYEQYF. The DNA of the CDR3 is TGTGCCAGCAGTCTCCTCCCCGAGGCCTCCTACGAGCAGTACTTC.

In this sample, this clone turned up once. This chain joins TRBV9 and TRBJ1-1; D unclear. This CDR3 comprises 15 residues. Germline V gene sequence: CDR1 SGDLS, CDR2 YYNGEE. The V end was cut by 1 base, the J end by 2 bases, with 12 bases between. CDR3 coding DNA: TGTGCCAGCAGCGTAAGAGGCGGGGTAAACACTGAAGCTTTCTTT. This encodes CASSVRGGVNTEAFF.

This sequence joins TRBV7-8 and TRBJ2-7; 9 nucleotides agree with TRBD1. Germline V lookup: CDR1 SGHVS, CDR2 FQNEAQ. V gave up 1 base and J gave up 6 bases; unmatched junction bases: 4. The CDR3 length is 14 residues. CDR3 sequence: CASSLGDRVGEQYF. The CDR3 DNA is TGTGCCAGCAGCTTAGGGGACAGGGTGGGCGAGCAGTACTTC.

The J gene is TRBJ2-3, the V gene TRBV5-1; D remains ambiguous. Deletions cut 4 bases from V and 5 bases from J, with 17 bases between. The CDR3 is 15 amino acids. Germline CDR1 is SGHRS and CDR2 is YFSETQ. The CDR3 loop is CASSPVGDSRDTQYF. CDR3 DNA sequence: TGCGCCAGCAGCCCGGTGGGCGATTCGAGAGATACGCAGTATTTT.

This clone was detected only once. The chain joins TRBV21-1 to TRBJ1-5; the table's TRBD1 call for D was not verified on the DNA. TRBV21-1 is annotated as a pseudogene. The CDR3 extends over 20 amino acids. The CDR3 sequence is CASSKKSRQGRPHSNQPQHF. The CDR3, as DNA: TGTGCCAGCAGCAAGAAATCCCGACAGGGTAGACCCCATAGCAATCAGCCCCAGCATTTT.

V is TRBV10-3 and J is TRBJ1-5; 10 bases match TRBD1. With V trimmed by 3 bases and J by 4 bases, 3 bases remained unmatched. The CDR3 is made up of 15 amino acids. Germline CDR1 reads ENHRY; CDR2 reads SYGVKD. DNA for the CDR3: TGTGCCATCAGTGAATTGGGACAGGGGAATCAGCCCCAGCATTTT. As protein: CAISELGQGNQPQHF.

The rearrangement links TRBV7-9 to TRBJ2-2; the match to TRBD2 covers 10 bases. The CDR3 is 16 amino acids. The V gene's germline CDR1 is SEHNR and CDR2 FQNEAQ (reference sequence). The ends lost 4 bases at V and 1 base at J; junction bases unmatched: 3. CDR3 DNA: TGTGCCAGCAGCTCGGCTAGCGGGGGGAACACCGGGGAGCTGTTTTTT. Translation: CASSSASGGNTGELFF.

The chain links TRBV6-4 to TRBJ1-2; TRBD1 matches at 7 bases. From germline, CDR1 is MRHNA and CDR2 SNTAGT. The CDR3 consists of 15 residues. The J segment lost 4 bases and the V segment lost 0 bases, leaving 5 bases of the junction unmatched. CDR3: CASSDSNRGGYGYTF. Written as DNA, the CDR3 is TGTGCCAGCAGTGACTCGAACAGGGGAGGCTATGGCTACACCTTC.

DNA for the CDR3: TGTGCCAGCAGGAAACTAGCAGCCACCGGGGAGCTGTTTTTT. Residues: CASRKLAATGELFF. The chain links TRBV6-4 to TRBJ2-2; perhaps TRBD2 as D (6 bases). The CDR3 sequence is 14 residues long. Trimming pared 6 bases from V and 4 bases from J, leaving 12 bases between. Germline CDR1 MRHNA, CDR2 SNTAGT.

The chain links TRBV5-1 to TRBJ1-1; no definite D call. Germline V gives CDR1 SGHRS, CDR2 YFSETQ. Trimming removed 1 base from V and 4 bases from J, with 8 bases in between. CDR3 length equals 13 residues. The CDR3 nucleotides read TGCGCCAGCAGCTTGTTCGTTGTCACTGAAGCTTTCTTT. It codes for CASSLFVVTEAFF.

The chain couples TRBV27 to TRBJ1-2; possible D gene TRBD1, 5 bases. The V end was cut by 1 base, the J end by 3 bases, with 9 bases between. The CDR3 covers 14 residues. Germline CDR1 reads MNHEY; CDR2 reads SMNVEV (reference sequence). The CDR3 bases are TGTGCCAGCAGTTTATTTTGGGGGGACTATGGCTACACCTTC. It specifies CASSLFWGDYGYTF.

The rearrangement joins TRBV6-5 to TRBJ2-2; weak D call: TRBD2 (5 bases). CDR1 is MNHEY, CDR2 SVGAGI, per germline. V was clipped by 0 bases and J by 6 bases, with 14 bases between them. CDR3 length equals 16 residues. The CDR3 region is CASSYSGPWESGELFF. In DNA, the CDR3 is TGTGCCAGCAGTTACTCCGGCCCCTGGGAGTCCGGGGAGCTGTTTTTT.

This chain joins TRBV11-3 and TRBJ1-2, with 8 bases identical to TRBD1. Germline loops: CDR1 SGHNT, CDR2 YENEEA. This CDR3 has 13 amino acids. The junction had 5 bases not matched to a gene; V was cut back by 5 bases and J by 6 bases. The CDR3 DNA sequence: TGTGCCAGCAGCCTACAGGGGGGTGATGGCTACACCTTC. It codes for CASSLQGGDGYTF.